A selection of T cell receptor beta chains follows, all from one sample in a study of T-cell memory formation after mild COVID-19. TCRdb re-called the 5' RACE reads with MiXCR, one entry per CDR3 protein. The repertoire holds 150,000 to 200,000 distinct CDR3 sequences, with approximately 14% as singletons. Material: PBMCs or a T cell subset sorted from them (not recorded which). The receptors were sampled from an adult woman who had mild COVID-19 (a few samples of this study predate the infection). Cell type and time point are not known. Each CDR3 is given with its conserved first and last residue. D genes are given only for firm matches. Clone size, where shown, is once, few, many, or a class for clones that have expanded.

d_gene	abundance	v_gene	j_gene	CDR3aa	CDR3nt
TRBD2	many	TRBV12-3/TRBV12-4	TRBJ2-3	CASRRDSSGTDTQYF	TGTGCCAGCAGACGGGACTCTAGCGGTACAGATACGCAGTATTTT
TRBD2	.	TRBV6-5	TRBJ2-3	CASSPGTTHPDTQYF	TGTGCCAGCAGCCCCGGGACTACCCACCCGGATACGCAGTATTTT
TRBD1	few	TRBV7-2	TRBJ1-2	CASSLGGGGYGYTF	TGTGCCAGCAGCTTAGGAGGGGGCGGCTATGGCTACACCTTC
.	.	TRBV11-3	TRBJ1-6	CASSTVYSPLHF	TGTGCCAGCAGCACCGTATATTCACCCCTCCACTTT
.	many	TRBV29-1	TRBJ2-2	CSVENTGELFF	TGCAGCGTTGAGAACACCGGGGAGCTGTTTTTT
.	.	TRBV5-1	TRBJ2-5	CASSKTRAETQYF	TGCGCCAGCAGCAAGACTAGGGCGGAGACCCAGTACTTC
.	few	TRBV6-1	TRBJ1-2	CASSEERGVYGYTF	TGTGCCAGCAGTGAGGAGCGGGGCGTCTATGGCTACACCTTC
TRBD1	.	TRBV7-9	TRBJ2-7	CASSMTGAGEQYF	TGTGCCAGCAGCATGACAGGGGCGGGAGAGCAGTACTTC
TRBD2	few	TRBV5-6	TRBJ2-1	CASSSLGRLAGGEQFF	TGTGCCAGCAGCTCTTTGGGGCGGCTAGCGGGAGGAGAGCAGTTCTTC
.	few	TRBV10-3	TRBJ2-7	CAIRAELGYEQYF	TGTGCCATCAGAGCGGAGCTGGGGTACGAGCAGTACTTC
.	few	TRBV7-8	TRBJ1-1	CASSSPLTEQVESEAFF	TGTGCCAGCAGCTCGCCCCTCACCGAACAGGTTGAAAGTGAAGCTTTCTTT
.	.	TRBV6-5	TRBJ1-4	CASSYSGLGATNEKLFF	TGTGCCAGCAGTTACTCGGGTTTGGGGGCAACTAATGAAAAACTGTTTTTT
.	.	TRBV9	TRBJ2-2	CASDFGGELFF	TGTGCCAGCGATTTCGGCGGGGAGCTGTTTTTT
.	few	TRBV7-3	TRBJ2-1	CASSGNSRSYNEQFF	TGTGCCAGCAGCGGGAATAGTAGGTCCTACAATGAGCAGTTCTTC
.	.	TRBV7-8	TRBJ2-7	CASSLGGWNSYEQYF	TGTGCCAGCAGCTTAGGCGGATGGAACTCCTACGAGCAGTACTTC
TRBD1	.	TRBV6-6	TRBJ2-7	CASRPTGVMREQYF	TGTGCCAGCAGACCCACAGGGGTAATGCGCGAGCAGTACTTC
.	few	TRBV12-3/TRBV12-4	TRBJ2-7	CASKKGGAYEQYF	TGTGCCAGTAAGAAGGGAGGCGCCTACGAGCAGTACTTC
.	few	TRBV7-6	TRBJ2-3	CASSLVVGDSQGWSTDTQYF	TGTGCCAGCAGCTTAGTCGTCGGTGATTCCCAGGGTTGGAGCACAGATACGCAGTATTTT
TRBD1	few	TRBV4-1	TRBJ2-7	CASSQRQGFDEQYF	TGCGCCAGCAGCCAGCGACAGGGTTTCGACGAGCAGTACTTC
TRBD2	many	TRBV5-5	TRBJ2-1	CASSSSGSSYNEQFF	TGTGCCAGCAGCTCTAGCGGGAGCTCCTACAATGAGCAGTTCTTC
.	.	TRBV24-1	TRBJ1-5	CATSPRSGGSNQPQHF	TGTGCCACCAGTCCTCGAAGCGGGGGCAGCAATCAGCCCCAGCATTTT
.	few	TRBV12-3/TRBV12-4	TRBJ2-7	CASSLVGLSPYEQYF	TGTGCCAGCAGTTTAGTGGGACTCTCGCCCTACGAGCAGTACTTC